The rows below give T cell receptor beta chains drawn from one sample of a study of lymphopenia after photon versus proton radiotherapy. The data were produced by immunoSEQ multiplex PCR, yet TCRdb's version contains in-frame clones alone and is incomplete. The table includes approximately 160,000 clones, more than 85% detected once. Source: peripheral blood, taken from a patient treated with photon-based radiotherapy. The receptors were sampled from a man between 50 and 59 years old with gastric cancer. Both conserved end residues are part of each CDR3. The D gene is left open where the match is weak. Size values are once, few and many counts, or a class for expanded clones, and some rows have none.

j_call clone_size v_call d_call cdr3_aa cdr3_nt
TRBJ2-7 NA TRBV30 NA CAWSPRYQTNYEQYF TGTGCCTGGTCTCCAAGGTACCAAACCAACTACGAGCAGTACTTC
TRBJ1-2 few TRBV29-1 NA CSVAPLTGLYGYTF TGCAGCGTGGCCCCCCTCACAGGCCTCTATGGCTACACCTTC
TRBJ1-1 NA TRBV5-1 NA CASSSPDTNTEAFF TGCGCCAGCAGCTCGCCCGACACGAACACTGAAGCTTTCTTT
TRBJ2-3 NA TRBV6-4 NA CASSDSGTTDTQYF TGTGCCAGCAGTGACTCTGGGACCACAGATACGCAGTATTTT
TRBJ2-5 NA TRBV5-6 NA CASSRTGMETQYF TGTGCCAGCAGCCGTACAGGGATGGAGACCCAGTACTTC
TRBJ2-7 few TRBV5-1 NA CASSLPTATYEQYF TGCGCCAGCAGCCTACCGACGGCAACCTACGAGCAGTACTTC
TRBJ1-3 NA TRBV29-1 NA CSVAEVSGNTIYF TGCAGCGTCGCCGAGGTCTCTGGAAACACCATATATTTT
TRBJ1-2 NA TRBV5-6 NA CASRNGGDGYTF TGTGCCAGCAGAAATGGGGGTGATGGCTACACCTTC
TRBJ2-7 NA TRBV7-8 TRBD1 CASSSGQGPGGQYF TGTGCCAGCAGCTCTGGACAGGGACCCGGAGGGCAGTACTTC
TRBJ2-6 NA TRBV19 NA CASSILKTSGANVLTF TGTGCCAGTAGTATCCTGAAAACCTCTGGGGCCAACGTCCTGACTTTC
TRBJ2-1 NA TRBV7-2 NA CASSPLNGNEQFF TGTGCCAGCAGCCCCCTAAATGGGAATGAGCAGTTCTTC
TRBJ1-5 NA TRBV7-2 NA CASSQGPGLNQPQHF TGTGCCAGCAGCCAAGGGCCGGGCCTCAATCAGCCCCAGCATTTT
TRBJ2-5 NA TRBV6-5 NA CASSYSPGAQETQYF TGTGCCAGCAGTTACTCCCCGGGAGCTCAAGAGACCCAGTACTTC
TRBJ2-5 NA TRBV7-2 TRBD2 CASSLDGRPQETQYF TGTGCCAGCAGCTTAGACGGGAGGCCCCAAGAGACCCAGTACTTC
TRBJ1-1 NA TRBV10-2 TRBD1 CASILDRGNTEAFF TGCGCCAGCATCCTCGACAGGGGTAACACTGAAGCTTTCTTT
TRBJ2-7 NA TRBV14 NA CASSQPPGEQYF TGTGCCAGCAGCCAACCGCCGGGTGAGCAGTACTTC
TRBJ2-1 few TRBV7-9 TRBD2 CASSRRGRIYNEQFF TGTGCCAGCAGCCGGCGCGGGAGAATCTACAATGAGCAGTTCTTC
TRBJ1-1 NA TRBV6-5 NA CASSPFRSGTEAFF TGTGCCAGCAGCCCCTTCAGGAGCGGCACTGAAGCTTTCTTT
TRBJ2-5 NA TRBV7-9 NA CASTGDIGETQYF TGTGCCAGCACCGGGGACATTGGAGAGACCCAGTACTTC
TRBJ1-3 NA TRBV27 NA CASSLRQGNTIYF TGTGCCAGCAGTTTACGACAGGGAAACACCATATATTTT
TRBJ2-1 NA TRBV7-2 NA CASSSRALGVGVFF TGTGCCAGCAGCTCAAGGGCCTTGGGGGTCGGAGTGTTCTTC
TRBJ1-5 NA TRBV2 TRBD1 CASSIRDRNQPQHF TGTGCCAGCAGTATCCGGGACAGGAATCAGCCCCAGCATTTT
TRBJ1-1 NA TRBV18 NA CASSGGVLTEAFF TGTGCCAGCTCCGGAGGTGTGCTGACTGAAGCTTTCTTT
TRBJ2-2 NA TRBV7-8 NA CAGEGDTGELFF TGTGCCGGAGAGGGGGACACCGGGGAGCTGTTTTTT
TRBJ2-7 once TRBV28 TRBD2 CASRKSGTATSYEQYF TGTGCCAGCAGAAAAAGCGGGACCGCAACCTCCTACGAGCAGTACTTC
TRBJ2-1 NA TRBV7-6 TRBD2 CASGLSSGRYENEQFF TGTGCCAGCGGGTTATCTAGCGGGAGATATGAAAATGAGCAGTTCTTC
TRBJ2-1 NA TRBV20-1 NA CSAGLDTRFF TGCAGTGCAGGCCTAGATACCAGGTTCTTC
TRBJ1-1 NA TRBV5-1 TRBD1 CASSTDRGLTEAFF TGCGCCAGCAGCACGGACAGGGGGCTCACTGAAGCTTTCTTT
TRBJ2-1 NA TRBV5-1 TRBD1 CASRPRDRDYNEQFF TGCGCCAGCAGACCTCGGGACAGGGATTACAATGAGCAGTTCTTC
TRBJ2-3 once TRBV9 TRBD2 CASSTPPGGRADTQYF TGTGCCAGCAGCACTCCCCCTGGCGGGAGAGCAGATACGCAGTATTTT
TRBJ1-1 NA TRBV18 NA CASSPGRAYTEAFF TGTGCCAGCTCACCCGGCAGGGCCTACACTGAAGCTTTCTTT
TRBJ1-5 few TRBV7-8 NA CASSDSRGNQPQHF TGTGCCAGCAGCGATAGCCGGGGGAATCAGCCCCAGCATTTT
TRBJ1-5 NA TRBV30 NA CAWSSWGSNQPQHF TGTGCCTGGAGTAGTTGGGGCAGCAATCAGCCCCAGCATTTT
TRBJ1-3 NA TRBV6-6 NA CASSYSPGEGNTIYF TGTGCCAGCAGTTACTCTCCTGGGGAAGGAAACACCATATATTTT
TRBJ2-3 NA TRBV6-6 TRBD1 CASSYEDRDLGDTQYF TGTGCCAGCAGTTACGAGGACAGGGACCTCGGGGATACGCAGTATTTT
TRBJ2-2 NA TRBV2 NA CATRQRLGTGELFF TGTGCCACCCGACAGCGTCTGGGCACCGGGGAGCTGTTTTTT
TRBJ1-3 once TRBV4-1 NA CASSQGQGRSGNTIYF TGCGCCAGCAGCCAAGGTCAGGGGCGATCTGGAAACACCATATATTTT
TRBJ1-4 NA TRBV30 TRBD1 CAWSRDRANEKLFF TGTGCCTGGAGTAGGGACAGGGCTAATGAAAAACTGTTTTTT
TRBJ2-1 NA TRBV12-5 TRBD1 CASAVGQGGPNEQFF TGTGCTAGTGCAGTCGGACAGGGGGGACCCAATGAGCAGTTCTTC
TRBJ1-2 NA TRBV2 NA CASRTSGPIHGYTF TGTGCCAGCAGGACTTCCGGGCCGATTCATGGCTACACCTTC
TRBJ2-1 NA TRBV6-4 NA CASSDSGREWVNEQFF TGTGCCAGCAGTGACTCTGGCAGGGAGTGGGTCAATGAGCAGTTCTTC
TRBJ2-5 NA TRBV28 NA CASSFYWSGYESKTQYF TGTGCCAGCAGTTTTTACTGGTCAGGGTATGAATCCAAGACCCAGTACTTC
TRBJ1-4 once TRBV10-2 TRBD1 CASSVMGQGDEKLFF TGCGCCAGCAGTGTGATGGGACAGGGTGACGAAAAACTGTTTTTT
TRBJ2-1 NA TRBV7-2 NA CASSFLGGYNEQFF TGTGCCAGCAGCTTTCTAGGTGGCTACAATGAGCAGTTCTTC
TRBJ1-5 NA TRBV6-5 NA CASSWQRNQPQHF TGTGCCAGCAGTTGGCAGAGAAATCAGCCCCAGCATTTT
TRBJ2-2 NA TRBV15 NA CATSRVGQGHTGELFF TGTGCCACCAGCAGAGTAGGGCAGGGCCACACCGGGGAGCTGTTTTTT
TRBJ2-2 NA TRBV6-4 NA CASSDSKAGELFF TGTGCCAGCAGTGACTCTAAGGCCGGGGAGCTGTTTTTT
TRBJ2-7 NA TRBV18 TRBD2 CASSRGLAGSSEQYF TGTGCCAGCTCACGGGGACTAGCGGGAAGTTCCGAGCAGTACTTC